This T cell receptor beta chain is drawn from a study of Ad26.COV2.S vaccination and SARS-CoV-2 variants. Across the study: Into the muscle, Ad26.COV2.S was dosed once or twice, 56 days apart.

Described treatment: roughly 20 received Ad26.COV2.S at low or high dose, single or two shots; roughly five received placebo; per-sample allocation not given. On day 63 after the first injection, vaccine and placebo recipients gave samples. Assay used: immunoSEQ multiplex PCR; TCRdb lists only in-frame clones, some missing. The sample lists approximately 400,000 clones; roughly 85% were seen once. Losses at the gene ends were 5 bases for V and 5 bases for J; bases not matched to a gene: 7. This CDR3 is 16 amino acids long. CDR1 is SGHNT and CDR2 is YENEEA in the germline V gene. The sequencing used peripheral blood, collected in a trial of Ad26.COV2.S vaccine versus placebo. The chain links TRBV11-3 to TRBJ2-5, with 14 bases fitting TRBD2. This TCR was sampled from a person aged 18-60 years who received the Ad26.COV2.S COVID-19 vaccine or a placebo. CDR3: CASSHGLAGGGETQYF. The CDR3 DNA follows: TGTGCCAGCAGCCACGGACTAGCGGGAGGCGGTGAGACCCAGTACTTC.